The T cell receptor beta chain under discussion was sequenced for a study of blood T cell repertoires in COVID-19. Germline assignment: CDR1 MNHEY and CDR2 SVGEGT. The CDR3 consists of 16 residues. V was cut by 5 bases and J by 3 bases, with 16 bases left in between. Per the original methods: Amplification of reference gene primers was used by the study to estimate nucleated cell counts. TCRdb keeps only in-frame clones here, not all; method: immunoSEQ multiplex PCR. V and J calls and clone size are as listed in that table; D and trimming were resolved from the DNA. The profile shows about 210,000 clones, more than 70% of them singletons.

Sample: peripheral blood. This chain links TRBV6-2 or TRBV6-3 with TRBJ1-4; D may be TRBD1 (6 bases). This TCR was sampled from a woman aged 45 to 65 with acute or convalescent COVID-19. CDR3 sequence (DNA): TGTGCCAGCAGTCTCGGACAGACCTGGGCTAATGAAAAACTGTTTTTT. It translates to CASSLGQTWANEKLFF.